This T cell receptor (beta chain) was found in a study of identifying expanded T cells in peripheral blood. Some clones are missing from TCRdb's copy, which holds only in-frame ones; the method was immunoSEQ multiplex PCR. The sample has 100,000 or so clones, about 83% seen once. J gave up 6 bases and V 3 bases, and 16 bases lay outside the gene matches. This CDR3 is 17 amino acids long. Looked up from germline, CDR1 is MDHEN and CDR2 is SYDVKM. The rearrangement joins TRBV28 to TRBJ1-1; 7 nucleotides align to TRBD1. Material: blood. The clonotype was recovered from a person aged 18 to 70 in good health. The CDR3 reads CASSFVSEGAHRAEAFF. CDR3 sequence (DNA): TGTGCCAGCAGTTTTGTGTCAGAGGGGGCCCATCGCGCTGAAGCTTTCTTT.